The 22 T cell receptor beta chains below were found in one sample sequenced in a study of CD8 T cells in Susac syndrome. cDNA came from roughly 0.53 to 1 ug RNA primed by random hexamers. TCRdb redid the calling of the immunoSEQ multiplex PCR reads with MiXCR, one entry per CDR3 protein. The profile shows approximately 150,000 distinct CDR3 sequences, approximately 95% of them singletons. The sequencing sample was made of CD4+ T cells from PBMCs. Source of these receptors: a human donor with multiple sclerosis.

This chain joins TRBV18 and TRBJ2-7; 11 positions match TRBD2. Germline CDR1 reads KGHSH; CDR2 reads LQKENI. V dropped 3 bases and J dropped 4; count of bases not matched to a gene: 5. This CDR3 is 15 amino acids long. CDR3 DNA sequence: TGTGCCAGCTCACCGACTAGCGGGGCAAATTACGAGCAGTACTTC. Translating gives CASSPTSGANYEQYF.

The CDR3 here is CSVPSGTGIPGELFF. Here the CDR3 DNA reads TGCAGCGTCCCCTCCGGGACAGGGATCCCCGGGGAGCTGTTTTTT. The chain carries TRBV29-1 and TRBJ2-2; 9 bases fit TRBD1. The CDR3 contains 15 residues. Germline CDR1 is SQVTM and CDR2 is ANQGSEA. Trimming at V came to 6 bases and at J to 6 bases, leaving 11 bases not matched to a gene.

The chain joins TRBV20-1 to TRBJ1-2; no clear D. The CDR3 totals 15 residues. V was pared by 0 bases and J by 4 bases, with 15 bases between. CDR1 and CDR2 from the germline V gene are DFQATT and SNEGSKA (reference sequence). The CDR3 sequence: CSARDLQEFRYGYTF. CDR3 nucleotides: TGCAGTGCTAGAGATCTTCAAGAATTCCGCTATGGCTACACCTTC.

The V and J genes are TRBV19 and TRBJ1-5; D perhaps matches TRBD1 (6 bases). Deletions cut 0 bases from V and 15 bases from J, with 15 bases between. This CDR3 is built from 13 residues. CDR1 LNHDA and CDR2 SQIVND come from the germline V gene (reference sequence). CDR3 region: CASSIDKSQGRHF. The CDR3 nucleotides read TGTGCCAGTAGTATAGATAAGTCTCAGGGGCGGCATTTT.

The rearrangement uses TRBV9 and TRBJ1-2, with 9 positions matching TRBD1. CDR3 length equals 14 residues. Germline V lookup: CDR1 SGDLS, CDR2 YYNGEE. The J segment lost 4 bases and the V segment lost 3 bases, leaving 4 bases of the junction unmatched. The CDR3 here is CASSGGQGRYGYTF. The CDR3 DNA sequence: TGTGCCAGCAGCGGAGGACAGGGGCGCTATGGCTACACCTTC.

The chain has TRBV18 and TRBJ2-1; no reliable D call. Trimming pared 2 bases from V and 5 bases from J, leaving 7 bases between. Looked up from germline, CDR1 is KGHSH and CDR2 is LQKENI. This CDR3 region has 13 residues. This CDR3 reads CASSPIRNNEQFF. CDR3 bases: TGTGCCAGCTCACCAATCCGGAACAATGAGCAGTTCTTC. Drawing the rest from reference TRBV18 and TRBJ2-1, the complete variable domain is NAGVMQNPRHLVRRRGQEARLRCSPMKGHSHVYWYRQLPEEGLKFMVYLQKENIIDESGMPKERFSAEFPKEGPSILRIQQVVRGDSAAYFCASSPIRNNEQFFGPGTRLTVL.

The V and J genes are TRBV20-1 and TRBJ1-2; D unresolved. The V end lost 0 bases, the J end lost 0 bases, and 8 bases lay between the germline ends. CDR3 length equals 14 residues. Germline loops: CDR1 DFQATT, CDR2 SNEGSKA (reference sequence). The chain's CDR3 is CSARDQRSNYGYTF. The CDR3 DNA reads TGCAGTGCTAGAGATCAGCGATCTAACTATGGCTACACCTTC.

This chain connects TRBV15 to TRBJ2-1; D remains unclear. The V gene lost 1 base and the J gene lost 8 bases, with 18 bases spanning the gap. The V gene's germline CDR1 is LNHNV and CDR2 YYDKDF (reference sequence). The CDR3 has 16 residues. CDR3 region: CATSRVSRSASYEQFF. Written as DNA, the CDR3 is TGTGCCACCAGCAGAGTTTCCAGGTCGGCGTCGTATGAGCAGTTCTTC.

The chain recombines TRBV7-2 with TRBJ2-5; 7 bases fit TRBD1. J gave up 0 bases and V 4 bases, and 5 bases lay outside the gene matches. CDR3 length: 15 residues. CDR1 and CDR2 (germline): SGHTA, FQGNSA. DNA for the CDR3: TGTGCCAGCAGCTCCCAGACAGGGCACCAAGAGACCCAGTACTTC. It yields the protein CASSSQTGHQETQYF.

CDR3 residues: CASRPSGTGVKLFF. The CDR3 DNA reads as TGTGCCAGCAGACCCTCCGGGACAGGAGTGAAACTGTTTTTT. The J gene is TRBJ1-4, the V gene TRBV6-5, with 8 bases identical to TRBD1. Germline CDR1 and CDR2: MNHEY and SVGAGI. V lost 6 bases to trimming and J lost 11 bases; unmatched junction nucleotides: 11. This CDR3 spans 14 amino acids.

V usage is TRBV9 and J usage is TRBJ1-3, with 8 nucleotides matching TRBD1. Trimming cost V 1 base and J 0 bases; bases outside gene matches: 3. Germline CDR1 SGDLS, CDR2 YYNGEE. The CDR3 runs 16 residues. The CDR3 protein is CASSVITGGSGNTIYF. The CDR3 DNA reads as TGTGCCAGCAGCGTAATAACAGGGGGCTCTGGAAACACCATATATTTT.

This clonotype was recorded only once. The V gene is TRBV7-9, the J gene TRBJ2-5; 12 bases agree with TRBD2. Germline V gene sequence: CDR1 SEHNR, CDR2 FQNEAQ (reference sequence). CDR3 length equals 17 residues. After removal of 5 bases from V and 1 base from J, the junction contained 8 bases not matched to a gene. The CDR3 coding sequence is TGTGCCAGCAGCCAAGGGGGACTAGCGGGTATCCAAGAGACCCAGTACTTC. Amino acid sequence: CASSQGGLAGIQETQYF.

The chain combines TRBV20-1 with TRBJ2-4, with D uncertain. The germline V gene has CDR1 DFQATT and CDR2 SNEGSKA (reference sequence). This CDR3 comprises 16 residues. Trimming took off 3 bases at V and 7 bases at J, with 22 bases between the two ends. CDR3 bases: TGCAGTGCTAGCTCCGGGCTCCAGGCCTACGGTAACATTCAGTACTTC. Translating gives CSASSGLQAYGNIQYF.

This clonotype turned up a few times. This chain joins TRBV7-2 and TRBJ2-2; no clear D. V lost 5 bases to trimming and J lost 1 base, with 11 bases between them. From germline, CDR1 is SGHTA and CDR2 FQGNSA. The CDR3 is 15 amino acids. CDR3 DNA sequence: TGTGCCAGCAGCCCGAATGACGTGAACACCGGGGAGCTGTTTTTT. Protein sequence: CASSPNDVNTGELFF.

The chain employs TRBV29-1 and TRBJ1-4, with unresolved D. The V end lost 6 bases, the J end lost 7 bases, and 9 bases lay between the germline ends. Germline values: CDR1 SQVTM, CDR2 ANQGSEA. The CDR3 loop spans 11 amino acids. The CDR3 region has the DNA TGCAGCGTGATCTCTCTTGAAAAACTGTTTTTT. Translated, it gives CSVISLEKLFF.

The J gene is TRBJ2-7, the V gene TRBV7-3; perhaps TRBD1 as D (6 bases). Germline V gives CDR1 SGHTA, CDR2 FQGTGA. The CDR3 consists of 14 residues. The V and J ends lost 0 bases and 7 bases respectively, with 13 bases between them. The CDR3, as DNA: TGTGCCAGCAGCTTAACAGGTGCGGACAGTGAGCAGTACTTC. It codes for CASSLTGADSEQYF.

This clonotype was seen only once. In nucleotides, the CDR3 is TGTGCCAGCTCACCGCCCACAGGGGCGGACACTGAAGCTTTCTTT. Translating gives CASSPPTGADTEAFF. V usage is TRBV18 and J usage is TRBJ1-1, with 7 bases fitting TRBD1. From germline, CDR1 is KGHSH and CDR2 LQKENI. V lost 3 bases to trimming and J lost 3 bases; unmatched junction nucleotides: 7. The CDR3 length is 15 residues.

The chain joins TRBV20-1 to TRBJ2-1; 9 bases agree with TRBD1. CDR3 size: 13 residues. The germline CDR1 and CDR2 sequences are DFQATT and SNEGSKA (reference sequence). Trimming removed 3 bases from V and 5 bases from J; junction bases left unmatched: 2. The CDR3 sequence is CSASRDRDNEQFF. CDR3 in DNA: TGCAGTGCTAGCCGGGACAGGGACAATGAGCAGTTCTTC.

The genes are TRBV7-2 and TRBJ2-5; D is unclear. Germline CDR1 is SGHTA and CDR2 is FQGNSA. With 8 bases removed from V and 3 bases from J, the gap between germline ends came to 13 bases. The CDR3 sequence is 13 residues long. The CDR3 DNA reads as TGTGCCAGCTCCCAGGCCCAAAAAGAGACCCAGTACTTC. Amino acids: CASSQAQKETQYF.

V gene TRBV7-2 combines with J gene TRBJ1-2, with 7 bases matching TRBD1. The CDR3 runs to 15 residues. J gave up 4 bases and V 1 base, and 6 bases lay outside the gene matches. Germline CDR1 reads SGHTA; CDR2 reads FQGNSA. CDR3 amino acids: CASSLGQGAIYGYTF. The CDR3 DNA reads as TGTGCCAGCAGCTTAGGACAGGGCGCCATCTATGGCTACACCTTC.

This sequence joins TRBV5-1 and TRBJ2-4; D remains ambiguous. Germline V gene sequence: CDR1 SGHRS, CDR2 YFSETQ. This CDR3 has 17 residues. V was pared by 4 bases and J by 7 bases, with 24 bases between. The CDR3 protein is CASSLARLQSSRNIQYF. CDR3 sequence (DNA): TGCGCCAGCAGCCTCGCTCGTCTTCAATCGTCACGGAACATTCAGTACTTC.

CDR3 sequence (DNA): TGTGCCTGGAGCAGACAGGGTAGGCAGCCCCAGCATTTT. This gives the protein CAWSRQGRQPQHF. J is TRBJ1-5 and V is TRBV30, with 7 positions matching TRBD1. Germline-derived CDR1 and CDR2 are GTSNPN and SVGIG (reference sequence). The CDR3 is 13 residues long. Trimming removed 3 bases from V and 7 bases from J; junction bases left unmatched: 6. The variable domain in full, with the rest retrieved from reference TRBV30 and TRBJ1-5, is SQTIHQWPATLVQPVGSPLSLECTVEGTSNPNLYWYRQAAGRGLQLLFYSVGIGQISSEVPQNLSASRPQDRQFILSSKKLLLSDSGFYLCAWSRQGRQPQHFGDGTRLSIL.